This T cell receptor (beta chain) was profiled in a study of T cell responses to AZD1222 COVID-19 vaccine. Study-wide results and caveats: White British people made up most donors, females outnumbered males, and clonal diversity was possibly underestimated. The repertoires were collected only after the peak T cell response. Spike-specific TCR breadth and depth were elevated following two AZD1222 doses. Along spike, vaccine-associated CD4 TCRs were found throughout, with dominance at 160-218 and 743-854.

This clone was counted between two and nine times. Its antigen is not known. Clones were read by immunoSEQ multiplex PCR, and TCRdb kept only the in-frame ones, dropping some. The sample contains tens of thousands of clones, approximately 90% of which appear only once. The TCR sequence derives from an adult who received the AZD1222 COVID-19 vaccine. The sample was peripheral blood, taken 28 days after the second AZD1222 dose.

The CDR3: CASTNYRDRAQPQHF. The CDR3 region has the DNA TGTGCCAGTACCAATTACAGGGATCGGGCTCAGCCCCAGCATTTT. This sequence joins TRBV19 and TRBJ1-5; D is perhaps TRBD1 (6 bases). Between the trimmed V and J ends, which lost 7 bases and 6 bases, there was a span of 19 bases. The germline CDR1 and CDR2 sequences are LNHDA and SQIVND (reference sequence). The CDR3 has 15 amino acids.